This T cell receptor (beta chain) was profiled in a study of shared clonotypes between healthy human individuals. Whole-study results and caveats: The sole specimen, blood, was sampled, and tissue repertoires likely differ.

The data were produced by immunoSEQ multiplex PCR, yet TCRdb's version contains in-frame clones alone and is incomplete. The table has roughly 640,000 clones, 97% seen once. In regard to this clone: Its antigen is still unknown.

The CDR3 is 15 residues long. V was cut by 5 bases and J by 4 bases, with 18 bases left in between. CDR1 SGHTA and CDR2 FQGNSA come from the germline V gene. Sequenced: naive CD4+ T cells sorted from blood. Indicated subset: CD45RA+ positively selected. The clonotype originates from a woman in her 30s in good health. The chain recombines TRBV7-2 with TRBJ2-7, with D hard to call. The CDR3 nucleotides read TGTGCCAGCAGCAATCCCGCGAGAGCCGGATACGAGCAGTACTTC. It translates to CASSNPARAGYEQYF.